What follows are 9 T cell receptor beta chains derived from one specimen sequenced in a study of blood T cells in healthy people across ages. A second PCR, run for about 7 to 12 cycles, used a sample-barcoded 5' primer plus a J-beta primer mix. TCRdb reprocessed the 5' RACE reads with MiXCR, giving one entry per CDR3 protein. Here the sample spans hundreds of thousands of distinct CDR3 sequences, roughly 41% being singletons. The specimen was blood. These receptors were collected from an older woman in good health.

In this sample, this clonotype turned up a few times. This rearrangement joins TRBV6-1 to TRBJ2-7; D call uncertain. The germline V and J ends were trimmed by 2 bases and 6 bases, with 11 bases remaining between them. Germline CDR1 MNHNS, CDR2 SASEGT. CDR3 length equals 13 residues. The chain's CDR3 is CASSELGVVEQYF. CDR3 nucleotide sequence: TGTGCCAGCAGTGAACTTGGGGTTGTCGAGCAGTACTTC.

This clonotype was counted between two and nine times. J is TRBJ2-5 and V is TRBV5-1; TRBD1 matches at 7 bases. V dropped 4 bases and J dropped 11; count of bases not matched to a gene: 14. Germline V lookup: CDR1 SGHRS, CDR2 YFSETQ. This CDR3 is 14 amino acids long. CDR3 nucleotides: TGCGCCAGCAGCAAAGACAGGGTTGGCAATGAGCAGTACTTC. Its protein product is CASSKDRVGNEQYF.

This clonotype was recorded a few times. The gene calls are TRBV2 and TRBJ2-7, with 9 bases that match TRBD2. This CDR3 contains 15 residues. The V and J ends lost 6 bases and 3 bases, in that order; junction bases with no gene match: 9. In germline, CDR1 is SNHLY, CDR2 FYNNEI. DNA of the CDR3: TGTGCCAGCAGAGAAATAGCGGGAGCCATCTACGAGCAGTACTTC. Protein sequence: CASREIAGAIYEQYF.

The rearrangement uses TRBV25-1 and TRBJ2-5; TRBD2 matches 10 bases. The CDR3 consists of 15 residues. J lost 11 bases, V lost 6 bases, and 15 bases had no gene match. CDR1 and CDR2 from the germline V gene are MGHDK and SYGVNS. CDR3 sequence: CASREPSGSGNEQYF. The CDR3 region has the DNA TGTGCCAGCAGGGAACCTAGCGGGAGCGGAAATGAGCAGTACTTC. Full variable domain (outside the CDR3, taken from reference TRBV25-1 and TRBJ2-5): EADIYQTPRYLVIGTGKKITLECSQTMGHDKMYWYQQDPGMELHLIHYSYGVNSTEKGDLSSESTVSRIRTEHFPLTLESARPSHTSQYLCASREPSGSGNEQYFGPGTRLLVL.

This clonotype has only a few counts. The chain employs TRBV9 and TRBJ2-3; 7 positions match TRBD2. Looked up from germline, CDR1 is SGDLS and CDR2 is YYNGEE. This CDR3 region has 11 residues. V lost 3 bases, J lost 10 bases, and 2 bases stayed unmatched. The CDR3 is CASSGTRAQYF. The CDR3 nucleotides read TGTGCCAGCAGCGGGACTAGGGCGCAGTATTTT.

This clonotype was observed a few times. The chain is built from TRBV12-3 or TRBV12-4 and TRBJ2-1; 10 positions agree with TRBD2. The CDR3 covers 14 residues. The ends lost 6 bases at V and 4 bases at J; junction bases unmatched: 3. The CDR3, as DNA: TGTGCCAGCAGCCGACTAGCGGGTTACAATGAGCAGTTCTTC. It translates to CASSRLAGYNEQFF.

This clonotype appeared many times. The chain joins TRBV3-1 to TRBJ2-7; D is possibly TRBD2 (5 bases). Germline CDR1 is LGHDT and CDR2 is YNNKEL (reference sequence). The CDR3 runs 15 residues. V dropped 1 base and J dropped 7 bases, with 17 bases sitting between them. The CDR3 protein is CASSQVENRGEEQYF. The CDR3 DNA reads as TGTGCCAGCAGCCAAGTGGAAAACCGGGGTGAAGAGCAGTACTTC.

This clonotype was detected only once. Being one base from a much bigger clone, this may be a read error. The gene calls are TRBV9 and TRBJ2-1; 9 positions agree with TRBD2. This CDR3 has 15 residues. Germline V gives CDR1 SGDLS, CDR2 YYNGEE. The CDR3 region is CASSLGASGNNERFF. CDR3 coding DNA: TGTGCCAGCAGCCTAGGGGCTAGCGGGAACAATGAGCGGTTCTTC.

This clonotype came up a few times. The chain uses TRBV7-9 and TRBJ2-1, with 7 bases matching TRBD1. The germline gives CDR1 SEHNR, CDR2 FQNEAQ (reference sequence). Unmatched junction bases numbered 3, after V lost 0 bases and J lost 4 bases. There are 15 residues in the CDR3. The chain's CDR3 is CASSLARGLYNEQFF. CDR3 DNA: TGTGCCAGCAGCTTAGCGAGGGGGCTTTACAATGAGCAGTTCTTC.